The next 8 T cell receptor beta chains were all read from a single sample in a study of T cell changes during pregnancy in multiple sclerosis. Repertoires were generated with immunoSEQ multiplex PCR, while TCRdb's copy carries only in-frame clones and drops some. The sample holds over 45,000 clones; around 90% are singletons and the top ten take about 2%. This sample comprised peripheral blood, obtained in the first trimester of pregnancy. The source of these receptors is a female donor with multiple sclerosis, enrolled in a pregnancy study.

This clone was recorded once. The V call is TRBV30, the J call TRBJ1-5, with D maybe TRBD1 (5 bases). The V end was cut by 2 bases, the J end by 4 bases, with 18 bases between. CDR1 and CDR2 from the germline V gene are GTSNPN and SVGIG (reference sequence). This CDR3 contains 16 residues. DNA for the CDR3: TGTGCCTGGAGTTTACCTTGGGGCAGGGAAAATCAGCCCCAGCATTTT. Translating it yields CAWSLPWGRENQPQHF.

The gene calls are TRBV6-5 and TRBJ2-3, with D unresolved. The CDR3 spans 13 residues. V was trimmed by 7 bases and J by 1 base, leaving 9 bases between them. CDR1 MNHEY and CDR2 SVGAGI come from the germline V gene. The CDR3 reads CASNTVGTDTQYF. For the CDR3, the DNA is TGTGCCAGCAATACGGTGGGCACAGATACGCAGTATTTT.

The chain recombines TRBV10-3 with TRBJ1-1; D unresolved. The CDR3 runs to 13 residues. The germline V gene encodes CDR1 ENHRY and CDR2 SYGVKD. The germline V and J ends were trimmed by 7 bases and 4 bases, with 13 bases remaining between them. CDR3 coding DNA: TGTGCCATCAAGGTTCCGGGAGGCACTGAAGCTTTCTTT. Its protein is CAIKVPGGTEAFF.

This chain connects TRBV5-1 to TRBJ2-7; 7 nucleotides match TRBD2. The ends lost 4 bases at V and 2 bases at J; junction bases unmatched: 9. This CDR3 has 15 amino acids. Germline-derived CDR1 and CDR2 are SGHRS and YFSETQ. CDR3 in DNA: TGCGCCAGCAGCCCCCGCGCGGGGGATCCCTACGAGCAGTACTTC. Its protein is CASSPRAGDPYEQYF.

This clone appeared once. V and J are TRBV6-1 and TRBJ1-5, with D possibly TRBD1 on 6 matching bases. V was shortened by 0 bases and J by 5 bases, with 14 bases between the two germline ends. This CDR3 comprises 16 residues. From germline, CDR1 is MNHNS and CDR2 SASEGT. The CDR3 DNA reads as TGTGCCAGCAGTGAAGCGGCCCACAGGGCTGATCAGCCCCAGCATTTT. Encoded protein: CASSEAAHRADQPQHF.

The chain couples TRBV7-2 to TRBJ2-7; D unresolved. V shed 7 bases and J shed 1 base, with 14 bases lying between them. This CDR3 is built from 14 residues. Germline assignment: CDR1 SGHTA and CDR2 FQGNSA. This CDR3 is CASNLKTESYEQYF. The CDR3, as DNA: TGTGCCAGCAACCTCAAGACGGAGTCCTACGAGCAGTACTTC. The variable domain in full, with the rest retrieved from reference TRBV7-2 and TRBJ2-7, is GAGVSQSPSNKVTEKGKDVELRCDPISGHTALYWYRQSLGQGLEFLIYFQGNSAPDKSGLPSDRFSAERTGGSVSTLTIQRTQQEDSAVYLCASNLKTESYEQYFGPGTRLTVT.

The chain joins TRBV4-1 to TRBJ1-5, with TRBD1 identical over 8 bases. The CDR3 sequence is 17 residues long. The germline V gene has CDR1 MGHRA and CDR2 YSYEKL. Losses at the gene ends were 4 bases for V and 6 bases for J; bases not matched to a gene: 14. CDR3 in amino acids: CASSRTAVRGLGQPQHF. The CDR3 region has the DNA TGCGCCAGCAGCCGAACTGCGGTCAGGGGGCTCGGTCAGCCCCAGCATTTT.

The V call is TRBV28, the J call TRBJ2-3; D uncertain. The germline V and J ends were trimmed by 5 bases and 7 bases, with 10 bases remaining between them. The CDR3 totals 12 residues. Germline V gives CDR1 MDHEN, CDR2 SYDVKM. Here the CDR3 DNA reads TGTGCCAGCAGTACCCCTAGAAATACGCAGTATTTT. Translation gives CASSTPRNTQYF.